These 29 T cell receptor beta chains came from one sample sequenced in a study of tumor-infiltrating lymphocytes in primary liver carcinoma. It was unsorted whole blood that yielded blood RNA, and germline DNA was also extracted. A primer matching the constant region was used to make TCR beta cDNA from approximately 0.45 ug of total RNA. Generation of the TCR beta libraries relied on three nested multiplex PCR rounds using slightly modified ARM-PCR. PCR rounds one and two used TRBV1-TRBV30 forward primers with a C-beta reverse primer for around 10 cycles each. TCRdb recomputed calls from the multiplex PCR reads with MiXCR, one row per CDR3 protein. The sample has fewer than 400,000 distinct CDR3 sequences, about 60% seen once. The sample taken for sequencing was peripheral blood. The receptors originated from a man aged 40-49 years with primary liver carcinoma and hepatitis B virus infection.

The rearrangement links TRBV24-1 to TRBJ2-1; 10 bases map to TRBD2. V shed 10 bases and J 3 bases; nucleotides not matched to a gene: 20. Germline V CDR1 and CDR2: KGHDR, SFDVKD. There are 19 residues in the CDR3. The CDR3 sequence: CATSFAGLAAIWVYNEQFF. CDR3 in DNA: TGTGCCACGAGTTTTGCCGGACTAGCGGCTATTTGGGTCTACAATGAGCAGTTCTTC.

Comment on this clonotype: This may be a read error: a much more frequent sequence differs by one nucleotide. The chain combines TRBV4-2 with TRBJ2-7, with D possibly being TRBD1 or TRBD2 (6 bases each). This CDR3 spans 15 amino acids. Germline V CDR1 and CDR2: LGHNA, YNFKEQ. The CDR3 bases are TGTGCCAGCAGCCCCGGGGGCGGGACAACCTACAAGCAGTACTTC. It translates to CASSPGGGTTYKQYF.

With regard to this clonotype: A much larger clone lies a single base off, so this may be a read error. The V call is TRBV5-6, the J call TRBJ2-1, with a weak D call TRBD2 (5 bases). The CDR3 is made up of 17 amino acids. Trimming removed 1 base at V and 4 bases at J, with 18 bases between. CDR1 and CDR2 from the germline V gene are SGHDT and YYEEEE. CDR3 loop: CASSLSAARGTYNEQFF. The DNA of the CDR3 is TGTGCCAGCAGCTTGTCAGCGGCCCGGGGAACATACAATGAGCAGTTCTTC. The full variable domain, its missing parts supplied by reference TRBV5-6 and TRBJ2-1, is DAGVTQSPTHLIKTRGQQVTLRCSPKSGHDTVSWYQQALGQGPQFIFQYYEEEERQRGNFPDRFSGHQFPNYSSELNVNALLLGDSALYLCASSLSAARGTYNEQFFGPGTRLTVL.

This clonotype was seen a handful of times. One end of the junction is discordant with germline, which a read error may explain. The chain couples TRBV6-2 or TRBV6-3 to TRBJ2-1; 9 bases agree with TRBD2. The CDR3 runs 14 residues. The germline CDR1 and CDR2 sequences are MNHEY and SVGEGT. In nucleotides, the CDR3 is TGTGCCAGCAGTTACTCGCGGGAGGGCCATGAGCAGTCCTTC. This codes for CASSYSREGHEQSF.

This clonotype was seen a handful of times. This clone may be a read error of a much larger clone one base away. The rearrangement links TRBV29-1 to TRBJ2-2; D might be TRBD2 (5 bases). This CDR3 has 13 amino acids. Per the germline V gene, CDR1 is SQVTM and CDR2 is ANQGSEA. For the CDR3, the DNA is TGCAGCGTTGCGAAGATTTTGACCGGGGAGCAGTTTTTT. This encodes CSVAKILTGEQFF.

Details on this clonotype: Its ends do not fully match the called genes, so a read error is possible. This CDR3 reads CVSSLTGIGVTEAFF. CDR3 DNA: TGTGTCAGCAGTTTAACCGGGATAGGGGTCACTGAAGCTTTCTTT. V and J are TRBV12-3 or TRBV12-4 and TRBJ1-1; a weak D match, TRBD1 (5 bases). This CDR3 is 15 amino acids long.

The table lists this clonotype with many counts. The gene calls are TRBV6-1 and TRBJ1-6, with TRBD1 as a possible D gene (6 bases). V gave up 5 bases and J gave up 5 bases, with 13 bases separating them. The CDR3 consists of 15 residues. CDR1 is MNHNS, CDR2 SASEGT, per germline. The CDR3 reads CASSRTVLNNSPLHF. The CDR3 nucleotides are TGTGCCAGCAGTCGGACAGTTTTAAATAATTCACCCCTCCACTTT.

On this clonotype: This may be a read error: a much more frequent sequence differs by one nucleotide. The chain is built from TRBV4-3 and TRBJ2-7; no definite D call. Trimming removed 1 base at V and 2 bases at J, with 9 bases between. The CDR3 contains 14 residues. From germline, CDR1 is LGHNA and CDR2 YSLEER. CDR3 nucleotide sequence: TGCGCCAGCAGCCAAGCAGCCACTCCCTACGAGCAGTACTTC. This encodes CASSQAATPYEQYF.

In its sample, this clonotype was seen a few times. The chain joins TRBV11-2 to TRBJ1-1; no definite D call. Germline V CDR1 and CDR2: SGHAT, FQNNGV. The length of the CDR3 is 13 residues. Trimming took off 6 bases at V and 4 bases at J, with 12 bases between the two ends. The CDR3 is CASSLDGSTEAFF. The CDR3 nucleotides are TGTGCCAGCAGTCTAGATGGATCCACTGAAGCTTTCTTT. The full variable domain, its missing parts supplied by reference TRBV11-2 and TRBJ1-1, is EAGVAQSPRYKIIEKRQSVAFWCNPISGHATLYWYQQILGQGPKLLIQFQNNGVVDDSQLPKDRFSAERLKGVDSTLKIQPAKLEDSAVYLCASSLDGSTEAFFGQGTRLTVV.

This clonotype was recorded many times. The gene calls are TRBV5-4 and TRBJ1-6; 7 bases line up with TRBD1. CDR1 and CDR2 from the germline V gene are SGHNT and YYREEE (reference sequence). The CDR3 is 14 amino acids. V dropped 4 bases and J dropped 7; count of bases not matched to a gene: 5. CDR3: CASSTQGLNSPLHF. The CDR3 bases are TGTGCCAGCAGCACACAGGGGTTAAATTCACCCCTCCACTTT.

The sample holds one count of this clonotype. V gene TRBV4-1 combines with J gene TRBJ2-7, with a tentative D call TRBD2 (6 bases). The germline CDR1 and CDR2 sequences are MGHRA and YSYEKL. This CDR3 has 16 amino acids. Trimming pared 10 bases from V and 3 bases from J, leaving 25 bases between. For the CDR3, the DNA is TGCGCCACCAGGCAAGATAGAGGTTCTAGCGACTACGAGCAGTACTTC. This translates into CATRQDRGSSDYEQYF.

The chain employs TRBV11-2 and TRBJ2-2; the D gene is possibly TRBD1 (5 bases). The V gene lost 2 bases and the J gene lost 6 bases, with 7 bases spanning the gap. The CDR3 covers 13 residues. CDR1 and CDR2 (germline): SGHAT, FQNNGV. In nucleotides, the CDR3 is TGTGCCAGCAGCTTAACAGGATCCGGGGAGCTGTTTTTT. Protein: CASSLTGSGELFF.

The chain employs TRBV5-4 and TRBJ1-1; no reliable D call. Germline V CDR1 and CDR2: SGHNT, YYREEE (reference sequence). CDR3 length equals 15 residues. V lost 5 bases to trimming and J lost 10 bases, with 24 bases between them. The CDR3 bases are TGTGCCAGCAGTTTAGGTAGCCCCGGAGACGCCTTAGCTTTCTTT. The encoded protein is CASSLGSPGDALAFF.

Comment on this clonotype: Mismatch with germline at one junction end may stem from a read error. The V call is TRBV29-1, the J call TRBJ2-4; D is possibly TRBD1 (6 bases). The CDR3 extends over 13 amino acids. Germline CDR1 and CDR2: SQVTM and ANQGSEA. The CDR3 DNA follows: TGCAGCGTTGAAGTGCACAGGGAAAACATTCTGTACTTC. It specifies CSVEVHRENILYF.

The count of this clonotype is one. This may be a read error, as it is one base from a much larger clone. This chain joins TRBV28 and TRBJ2-7; 7 bases fit TRBD1. J lost 6 bases, V lost 5 bases, and 7 bases had no gene match. This CDR3 region has 13 residues. Germline V lookup: CDR1 MDHEN, CDR2 SYDVKM. The CDR3 loop reads CASSPGQDCEQYF. CDR3 nucleotide sequence: TGTGCCAGCAGTCCCGGACAGGACTGCGAGCAGTACTTC.

As regards this clonotype: A clone one base away is much larger, so this may be a read error. The chain has TRBV6-1 and TRBJ2-5; unclear D gene. CDR1 is MNHNS and CDR2 is SASEGT in the germline V gene. CDR3 length: 15 amino acids. The chain's CDR3 is CTSSPSRVVVETQYF. CDR3 nucleotides: TGTACCAGCAGTCCTTCCCGGGTGGTTGTGGAGACCCAGTACTTC.

This clonotype was recorded once. A read error may explain this, as a much larger clone is one base away. CDR3 residues: CVSSFGGSSYNEQFF. Here the CDR3 DNA reads TGTGTCAGCAGCTTTGGGGGCAGCTCCTACAATGAGCAGTTCTTC. The genes are TRBV5-4 and TRBJ2-1; the D gene is possibly TRBD1 (6 bases). CDR1 is SGHNT and CDR2 is YYREEE in the germline V gene (reference sequence). The CDR3 has 15 residues.

V usage is TRBV28 and J usage is TRBJ2-7; D is possibly TRBD2 (6 bases). V was cut by 2 bases and J by 7 bases, with 12 bases left in between. This CDR3 is built from 13 residues. CDR1 is MDHEN, CDR2 SYDVKM, per germline. CDR3 bases: TGTGCCAGCAGTTTACAGAGGGACTGGGAGCAGTACTTC. This translates into CASSLQRDWEQYF.

This clonotype came up once. This sequence joins TRBV10-3 and TRBJ2-5; TRBD2 aligns across 13 bases. The J segment lost 1 base and the V segment lost 10 bases, leaving 6 bases of the junction unmatched. The CDR3 extends over 15 amino acids. Germline CDR1 reads ENHRY; CDR2 reads SYGVKD. CDR3: CATIGTSGTQETQYF. The CDR3 bases are TGTGCCACCATCGGGACTAGCGGGACCCAAGAGACCCAGTACTTC.

The count of this clonotype is one. The junction departs from germline at one end; a sequencing error may be responsible. The chain combines TRBV11-2 with TRBJ1-5; D unresolved. CDR1 SGHAT and CDR2 FQNNGV come from the germline V gene. The CDR3 has 12 residues. Written as DNA, the CDR3 is TGTGCCAGCAGCTTAATGGGTCAGTCCCAGCGTTTT. Its protein product is CASSLMGQSQRF.

This CDR3 reads CASSLSATNWSQFF. As DNA, the CDR3 is TGTGCCAGCAGCCTCTCGGCGACTAACTGGAGCCAGTTCTTC. The chain links TRBV11-1 to TRBJ2-1, with D possibly matching TRBD2 (5 bases). V was clipped by 5 bases and J by 13 bases, with 21 bases between them. This CDR3 region has 14 residues. CDR1 is SGHAT, CDR2 FQDESV, per germline (reference sequence).

This clonotype appeared many times. V gene TRBV6-1 combines with J gene TRBJ2-1; a weak D match, TRBD1 (5 bases). The germline V and J ends were trimmed by 6 bases and 5 bases, with 11 bases remaining between them. The length of the CDR3 is 13 residues. Per the germline V gene, CDR1 is MNHNS and CDR2 is SASEGT. The CDR3 nucleotides are TGTGCCAGCAGCGACAGCAACAACAATGAGCAGTTCTTC. Its translation: CASSDSNNNEQFF.

On this clonotype itself: It may be a read error: a sequence one base away is much more abundant. The chain joins TRBV6-6 to TRBJ1-2; a possible D gene is TRBD1 (5 bases). V lost 2 bases to trimming and J lost 7 bases, with 11 bases between them. From germline, CDR1 is MNHNY and CDR2 SVGAGI (reference sequence). The CDR3 has 13 amino acids. The CDR3 reads CASSYGTFRGYTF. DNA of the CDR3: TGTGCCAGCAGTTACGGGACTTTCCGTGGCTACACCTTC.

There are many counts of this clonotype. The CDR3 loop reads CASSFKGDNSPLHF. The DNA of the CDR3 is TGTGCCAGCAGTTTTAAGGGAGATAATTCACCCCTCCACTTT. The chain uses TRBV12-3 or TRBV12-4 and TRBJ1-6; D remains unclear. Trimming cost V 3 bases and J 5 bases, with 8 bases left between them. CDR3 length: 14 residues.

Of note for this clonotype: The junction shows a germline mismatch at one end, possibly a read error. The chain joins TRBV30 to TRBJ1-5; D gene ambiguous. This CDR3 comprises 12 residues. Germline CDR1 is GTSNPN and CDR2 is SVGIG (reference sequence). In DNA form, the CDR3 reads TGTGTCTGGAGTGCCCGAGCCCTAACCCAGCATTTT. This translates into CVWSARALTQHF.

J is TRBJ2-1 and V is TRBV12-3 or TRBV12-4; 9 nucleotides agree with TRBD2. This CDR3 contains 15 residues. J gave up 6 bases and V 6 bases, and 9 bases lay outside the gene matches. In nucleotides, the CDR3 is TGTGCCAGCAGCTTTAGCGGGAGCGAGGTCAATGAGCAGTTCTTC. It encodes CASSFSGSEVNEQFF.

This chain joins TRBV5-4 and TRBJ2-2, with no clear D. The V gene lost 0 bases and the J gene lost 9 bases, with 9 bases spanning the gap. Germline CDR1 reads SGHNT; CDR2 reads YYREEE (reference sequence). This CDR3 is built from 13 residues. The CDR3 coding sequence is TGTGCCAGCAGCTTGGGTAGTTCGTGGGAGCTGTTTTTT. Amino acid sequence: CASSLGSSWELFF.

This clonotype was observed a single time. At one boundary the junction diverges from the germline segment, which might be a read error. J is TRBJ2-6 and V is TRBV6-5; 10 bases align to TRBD1. This CDR3 spans 18 amino acids. Per germline, CDR1 MNHEY and CDR2 SVGAGI. The CDR3 here is CASAHRGQGIGGANVLTF. For the CDR3, the DNA is TGTGCCAGCGCCCACAGGGGACAGGGGATTGGTGGGGCCAACGTCTTGACTTTC.

Turning to this clonotype: This may be a read error, as it is one base from a much larger clone. The J gene is TRBJ2-3, the V gene TRBV2; D perhaps matches TRBD2 (6 bases). CDR3 length equals 12 residues. Germline CDR1 reads SNHLY; CDR2 reads FYNNEI. The DNA of the CDR3 is TGTACCAGCAGTGAACGGGGGAATACGCAGTATTTT. It codes for CTSSERGNTQYF.